This T cell receptor beta chain was documented in a study of type 1 regulatory T cells (dated by TCRdb to about 2021). General notes on the study: The study characterized an in vitro protocol that generated a Tr1-enriched, alloantigen-specific CD4 T cell product named T-allo10. T-allo10 was being tested clinically in patients with hematological malignancies who were undergoing allogeneic hematopoietic stem cell transplantation.

The research as a whole found: Compared with non-Tr1 cells, Tr1 cells had a narrower TCR repertoire, and the study took this difference to reflect clonal expansion driven by alloantigen.

For sequencing, an Illumina MiSeq was employed. The raw public data were reprocessed by TCRdb itself: fastp quality trimming at Q25, MiXCR clonotype calling, in-frame beta chains only. Entries that share a CDR3 protein sequence are merged under the most common genes and DNA. The sample profile shows about 62,000 distinct CDR3 sequences; 60% to 65% of them were found once. Clones ranked in the top ten supply about 1.7% of the sample. This clonotype has just a few counts. No cognate antigen has been identified for it. Qualities for individual bases were not recorded, and no much larger clone is one base off. Based on the germline V gene, the CDR1 and CDR2 sequences are MNHNS and SASEGT. The CDR3 runs 14 residues from the cysteine to the phenylalanine. Only the CDR3 DNA stays, 42 bases, in frame from base 1. V and J lose 8 bases and 5 bases, and a span of 16 bases separates them.

The sample was cultured non-Tr1 T cells, either the whole culture or a sorted T cell fraction (not recorded which). The cell subset or site label, read with the paper, signifies: non-Tr1 population from the T-allo10 product. The chain employs TRBV6-1 and TRBJ2-1; the D gene is perhaps TRBD2, on 5 matching bases. This receptor was taken from a human donor in good health. The CDR3 reads CASGRAGWDNEQFF. The DNA sequence is given as TGTGCCAGCGGGCGGGCAGGATGGGACAATGAGCAGTTCTTC.